A single sample gave rise to the 19 T cell receptor beta chains below, sequenced in a study of shared clonotypes between healthy human individuals. Selected positively for CCR7 and CD45RO-negative, naive CD8 cells excluded terminally differentiated effector memory CD45RA+ cells. Sequencing used immunoSEQ multiplex PCR; TCRdb keeps in-frame clones, though not all of them. The sample lists some 2,100,000 clones; approximately 94% were seen once. The sequenced sample consisted of naive CD8+ T cells from PBMCs. The receptor source for this set is a man aged 18-30 years in good health. Some clones in this sample may be carry-over from other donors' samples.

The chain joins TRBV29-1 to TRBJ1-2; 9 bases are shared with TRBD1. Germline lookup yields CDR1 SQVTM and CDR2 ANQGSEA. The CDR3 spans 13 residues. V gave up 6 bases and J gave up 8 bases; unmatched junction bases: 10. CDR3 region: CSVTGGTHGGYTF. The CDR3 nucleotides read TGCAGCGTAACAGGGGGCACCCACGGGGGCTACACCTTC.

This chain uses TRBV2 with TRBJ2-1, with 9 bases fitting TRBD2. From germline, CDR1 is SNHLY and CDR2 FYNNEI. V was clipped by 0 bases and J by 5 bases; unmatched bases: 8. The CDR3 is 17 amino acids. The CDR3 reads CASSEALTLAGDNEQFF. The CDR3 DNA follows: TGTGCCAGCAGTGAAGCTTTGACACTAGCGGGTGACAATGAGCAGTTCTTC.

The V gene is TRBV13, the J gene TRBJ2-5; maybe TRBD2 (6 bases). The V end was cut by 3 bases, the J end by 5 bases, with 13 bases between. CDR3 size: 14 residues. The germline gives CDR1 PRHDT, CDR2 FYEKMQ (reference sequence). For the CDR3, the DNA is TGTGCCAGCAGCTTCCGGGAGAACGGTGAGACCCAGTACTTC. Translated: CASSFRENGETQYF.

CDR3 loop: CASSFVTNTDTEAFF. CDR3 nucleotides: TGCGCCAGCAGCTTTGTCACCAATACGGACACTGAAGCTTTCTTT. The chain is built from TRBV5-1 and TRBJ1-1; no clear D gene. V dropped 2 bases and J dropped 3 bases, with 14 bases sitting between them. Germline-derived CDR1 and CDR2 are SGHRS and YFSETQ. CDR3 length: 15 amino acids.

The CDR3 here is CASSKGPGANVLTF. CDR3 coding DNA: TGTGCCAGCAGCAAAGGCCCCGGGGCCAACGTCCTGACTTTC. The V call is TRBV27, the J call TRBJ2-6; no clear D. CDR3 length: 14 amino acids. The V end was cut by 6 bases, the J end by 4 bases, with 10 bases between. Germline-derived CDR1 and CDR2 are MNHEY and SMNVEV (reference sequence).

This clone was counted only a few times. This rearrangement joins TRBV6-1 to TRBJ2-7; maybe TRBD2 (6 bases). The CDR3 is 14 residues long. Trimming left V 4 bases short and J 5 bases short, with 15 bases between. In germline, CDR1 is MNHNS, CDR2 SASEGT. The CDR3: CASSGAGRRNEQYF. Written as DNA, the CDR3 is TGTGCCAGCAGTGGGGCAGGGAGGAGGAACGAGCAGTACTTC.

V is TRBV6-1 and J is TRBJ2-7; D not resolved. The CDR3 totals 19 residues. From germline, CDR1 is MNHNS and CDR2 SASEGT. V shed 2 bases and J shed 6 bases, with 29 bases lying between them. CDR3 DNA sequence: TGTGCCAGCAGTGAACCTACAAACGCGACTCTCGCCATACCGGGCGAGCAGTACTTC. Residues: CASSEPTNATLAIPGEQYF.

V usage is TRBV7-8 and J usage is TRBJ2-3; 11 bases are shared with TRBD2. The germline V gene has CDR1 SGHVS and CDR2 FQNEAQ. Trimming took 5 bases from V and 5 from J; bases not matched to a gene: 9. This CDR3 has 16 amino acids. This CDR3 is CASSVALAGVIDTQYF. CDR3 coding DNA: TGTGCCAGCAGCGTTGCACTAGCGGGAGTAATAGATACGCAGTATTTT.

The chain uses TRBV27 and TRBJ1-2; a weak D match, TRBD1 (6 bases). Deletions cut 5 bases from V and 4 bases from J, with 17 bases between. The CDR3 runs to 15 residues. Germline V gene data show CDR1 as MNHEY and CDR2 as SMNVEV (reference sequence). The DNA for the CDR3 is TGTGCCAGCAGTGCAACCAGGGGCGACGCCTATGGCTACACCTTC. Its translation: CASSATRGDAYGYTF.

A note on this clone: Relative to the germline gene, one junction end is altered; a read error may explain this. This chain joins TRBV28 and TRBJ2-3; 11 bases agree with TRBD1. Germline values: CDR1 MDHEN, CDR2 SYDVKM. This CDR3 contains 13 residues. CDR3 region: CTTGTGGMDTQYF. The CDR3 DNA sequence: TGCACCACGGGGACAGGGGGTATGGATACGCAGTATTTT. Full variable domain (rest looked up from reference TRBV28 and TRBJ2-3): DVKVTQSSRYLVKRTGEKVFLECVQDMDHENMFWYRQDPGLGLRLIYFSYDVKMKEKGDIPEGYSVSREKKERFSLILESASTNQTSMYLCTTGTGGMDTQYFGPGTRLTVL.

With respect to this clone: The same CDR3 can be traced to other DNA sequences in this sample. This chain connects TRBV27 to TRBJ2-7; either TRBD1 or TRBD2 may supply D (5 bases each). The CDR3 totals 12 residues. Germline V gene lookup returns CDR1 MNHEY and CDR2 SMNVEV (reference sequence). Trimming took 8 bases from V and 2 from J, leaving 10 bases between them. The CDR3 is CASRGHPYEQYF. CDR3 nucleotide sequence: TGTGCCAGCCGGGGCCACCCCTACGAGCAGTACTTC.

V is TRBV9 and J is TRBJ1-2; D remains unclear. Trimming left V 3 bases short and J 8 bases short, with 20 bases between. CDR1 is SGDLS and CDR2 is YYNGEE in the germline V gene. This CDR3 has 15 residues. The CDR3 DNA reads TGTGCCAGCAGCGGATTCGGGAGCCCAACTTCGGGCTACACCTTC. It is translated as CASSGFGSPTSGYTF.

The J gene is TRBJ1-1, the V gene TRBV4-1; 8 bases map to TRBD1. There are 18 residues in the CDR3. Germline V gives CDR1 MGHRA, CDR2 YSYEKL. With V trimmed by 1 base and J by 1 base, 11 bases remained unmatched. The CDR3 DNA sequence: TGCGCCAGCAGCCAAGCGACATCGGGGACAGGATGGAACACTGAAGCTTTCTTT. Its translation: CASSQATSGTGWNTEAFF.

The chain uses TRBV11-2 and TRBJ2-3; perhaps D is TRBD1 or TRBD2 (5 bases each). CDR1 is SGHAT and CDR2 is FQNNGV in the germline V gene. V was shortened by 1 base and J by 3 bases, with 17 bases between the two germline ends. The CDR3 loop spans 17 amino acids. CDR3 protein: CASSLGKRGWVTDTQYF. CDR3 in DNA: TGTGCCAGCAGCTTAGGGAAGAGGGGATGGGTGACAGATACGCAGTATTTT.

This chain joins TRBV27 and TRBJ2-1; D unclear. The CDR3 length is 12 residues. Germline lookup yields CDR1 MNHEY and CDR2 SMNVEV (reference sequence). Between the trimmed V and J ends, which lost 3 bases and 5 bases, there was a span of 5 bases. CDR3 region: CASSLHNNEQFF. CDR3 DNA: TGTGCCAGCAGTTTGCACAACAATGAGCAGTTCTTC.

The chain is built from TRBV7-3 and TRBJ2-2; TRBD2 agrees at 10 bases. The ends lost 6 bases at V and 2 bases at J; junction bases unmatched: 6. Germline V gene data show CDR1 as SGHTA and CDR2 as FQGTGA. The CDR3 is 16 residues long. The CDR3 DNA sequence: TGTGCCAGCAGTGAGCTAGCGGGAGAAAACACCGGGGAGCTGTTTTTT. It encodes CASSELAGENTGELFF.

The V gene is TRBV29-1, the J gene TRBJ2-7, with D tentatively TRBD1 (6 bases). The CDR3 totals 12 residues. Germline V CDR1 and CDR2: SQVTM, ANQGSEA. V lost 6 bases to trimming and J lost 5 bases, with 14 bases between them. The CDR3 DNA follows: TGCAGCGTGCCCACTACAGGGAACGAGCAGTACTTC. Protein: CSVPTTGNEQYF.

The gene calls are TRBV5-6 and TRBJ1-1; 7 bases fit TRBD1. V shed 2 bases, J shed 2 bases, and the junction held 12 bases outside the gene matches. The CDR3 contains 17 residues. Germline loops: CDR1 SGHDT, CDR2 YYEEEE. The CDR3, as DNA: TGTGCCAGCAGCTTAGTGAGGGGGCTTTCGTCAAACACTGAAGCTTTCTTT. Translated, it gives CASSLVRGLSSNTEAFF.

To note about this clone: One junction end does not reproduce the germline sequence, and a read error may be involved. V gene TRBV2 combines with J gene TRBJ1-5, with D possibly matching TRBD1 (5 bases). This CDR3 has 15 amino acids. The V gene's germline CDR1 is SNHLY and CDR2 FYNNEI. The CDR3 sequence is CASSEGRLGANGLYF. The CDR3 nucleotides read TGTGCCAGCAGTGAAGGCCGGCTTGGGGCAAATGGGTTGTATTTT.